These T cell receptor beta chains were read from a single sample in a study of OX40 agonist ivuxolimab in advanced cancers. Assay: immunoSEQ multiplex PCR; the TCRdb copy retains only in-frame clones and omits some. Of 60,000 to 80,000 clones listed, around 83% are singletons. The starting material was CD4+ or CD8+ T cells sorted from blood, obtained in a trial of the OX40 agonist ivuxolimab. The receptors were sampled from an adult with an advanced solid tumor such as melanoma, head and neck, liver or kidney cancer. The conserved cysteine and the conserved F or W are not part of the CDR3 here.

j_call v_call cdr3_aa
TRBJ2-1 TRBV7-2 ASSSQAGESYNEQF
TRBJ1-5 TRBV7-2 ASSGWRQPQH
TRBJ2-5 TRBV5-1 ASSPGQGARETQY
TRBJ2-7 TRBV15 ATSRGPGGDEQY
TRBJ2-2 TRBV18 ASSPAGGHNTGELF
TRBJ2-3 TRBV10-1 ASSKDLTPDTQY
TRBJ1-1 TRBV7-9 ASSQQGSATEAF
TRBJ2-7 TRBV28 ASSFPYTSGSSYEQY
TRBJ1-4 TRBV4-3 ASSPAGEKLF
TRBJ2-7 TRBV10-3 ATGTGSYEQY
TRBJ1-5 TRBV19 ASSWTALNQPQH
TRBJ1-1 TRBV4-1 ASSQVVKKAF
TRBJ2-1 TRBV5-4 ASSLPTGLNYNEQF
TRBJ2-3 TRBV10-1 ASSEDRGFTDTQY
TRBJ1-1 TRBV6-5 ASRPPARDEAF
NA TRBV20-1 SAWSREQY
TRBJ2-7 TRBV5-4 ASSPRRADEQY
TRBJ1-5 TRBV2 ASSAAEGFHQPQH
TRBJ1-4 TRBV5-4 ASSLGGKDEKLF
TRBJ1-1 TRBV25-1 ASAKEGTGATEAF
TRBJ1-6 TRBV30 AWSLTLSPLH
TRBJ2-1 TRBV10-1 ASRGDNEQF
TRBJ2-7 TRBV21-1 ASSTRDGIYEQY
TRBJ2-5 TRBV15 AASPSGALRETQY
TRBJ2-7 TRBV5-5 ASSPRDGEQY
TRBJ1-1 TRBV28 ASSPTGTGYLITEAF
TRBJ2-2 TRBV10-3 AISVAGAPDTGELF
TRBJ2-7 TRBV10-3 AIRDRMGPVQY
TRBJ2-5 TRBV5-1 ASSLGGMKETQY
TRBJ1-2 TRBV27 ASSLFGGGNYGYT
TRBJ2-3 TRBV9 ASSAANTDTQY
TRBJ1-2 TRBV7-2 ASSLDGESRGYT
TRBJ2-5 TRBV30 AWNRQGAEETQY
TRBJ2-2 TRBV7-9 ASSLVDGELF
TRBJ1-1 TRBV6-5 ASSSPPHTEAF
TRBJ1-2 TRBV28 AANDRLSYGYT
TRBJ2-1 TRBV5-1 ASSYFGLAGEGESYNEQF
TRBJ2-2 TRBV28 ASTTGLANTGELF
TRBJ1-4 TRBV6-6 ASSYSGTANEKLF
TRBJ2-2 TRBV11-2 ASSLAVLAGGGTGELF
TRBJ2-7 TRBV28 ASSRTGESYEQY
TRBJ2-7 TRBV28 ASMRAAYEQY
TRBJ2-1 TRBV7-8 ASSARRLAVHNEQF
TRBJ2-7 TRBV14 ASSQDWTGKY
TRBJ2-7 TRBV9 ASSVAGAREQY
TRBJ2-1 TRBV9 ASSVAQYNEQF
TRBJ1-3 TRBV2 ASKAGNLPGNTIY
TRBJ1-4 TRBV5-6 ASSGTGPTNEKLF
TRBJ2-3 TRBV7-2 ASSPHTDTQY
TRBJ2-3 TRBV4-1 ASSQPTSGSLKDTQY
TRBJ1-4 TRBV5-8 ASSLVGVEEKLF
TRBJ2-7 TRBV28 AIGGTYEQY
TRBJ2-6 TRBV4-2 ASSRLAGTGANVLT
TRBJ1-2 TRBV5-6 ASSLYLSQDSYGYT